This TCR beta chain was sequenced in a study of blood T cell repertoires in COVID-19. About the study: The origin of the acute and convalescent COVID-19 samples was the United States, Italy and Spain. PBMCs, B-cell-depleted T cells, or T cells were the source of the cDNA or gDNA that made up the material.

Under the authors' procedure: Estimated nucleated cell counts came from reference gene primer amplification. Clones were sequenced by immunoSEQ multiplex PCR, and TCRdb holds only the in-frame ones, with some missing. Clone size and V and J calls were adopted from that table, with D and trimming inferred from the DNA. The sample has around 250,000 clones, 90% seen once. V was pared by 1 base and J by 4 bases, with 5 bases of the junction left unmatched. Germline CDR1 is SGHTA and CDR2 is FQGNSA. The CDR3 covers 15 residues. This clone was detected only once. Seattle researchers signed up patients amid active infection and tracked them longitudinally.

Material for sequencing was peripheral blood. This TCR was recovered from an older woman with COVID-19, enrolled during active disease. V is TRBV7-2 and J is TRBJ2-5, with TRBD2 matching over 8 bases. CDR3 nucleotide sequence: TGTGCCAGCAGCTTAGGGCCCAGCGGGGGAGAGACCCAGTACTTC. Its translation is CASSLGPSGGETQYF.